This TCR beta chain was found in a study of spatial heterogeneity in lung cancer. The CDR3 totals 13 residues. V lost 6 bases, J lost 3 bases, and 4 bases stayed unmatched. From germline, CDR1 is DFQATT and CDR2 SNEGSKA (reference sequence). This clonotype was counted ten times or more. One entry per CDR3 protein, called by TCRdb with MiXCR from the 5' RACE reads. The table has around 87,000 distinct CDR3 sequences, about an eighth seen once. Time point here: sample taken at primary tumor resection. The sequenced material consisted of unsorted whole RNA from tumor, nontumor lung or frozen PBMC. A total of approximately 70 untreated early-stage non-small cell lung cancer patients served as donors.

This specimen was PBMCs, taken at surgery. The rearrangement links TRBV20-1 to TRBJ2-5, with TRBD1 matching 10 bases. The sequence came from a male donor with early-stage non-small cell lung cancer. This chain's CDR3 is CSATGTGEETQYF. The CDR3 nucleotides are TGCAGTGCGACCGGGACAGGGGAAGAGACCCAGTACTTC.